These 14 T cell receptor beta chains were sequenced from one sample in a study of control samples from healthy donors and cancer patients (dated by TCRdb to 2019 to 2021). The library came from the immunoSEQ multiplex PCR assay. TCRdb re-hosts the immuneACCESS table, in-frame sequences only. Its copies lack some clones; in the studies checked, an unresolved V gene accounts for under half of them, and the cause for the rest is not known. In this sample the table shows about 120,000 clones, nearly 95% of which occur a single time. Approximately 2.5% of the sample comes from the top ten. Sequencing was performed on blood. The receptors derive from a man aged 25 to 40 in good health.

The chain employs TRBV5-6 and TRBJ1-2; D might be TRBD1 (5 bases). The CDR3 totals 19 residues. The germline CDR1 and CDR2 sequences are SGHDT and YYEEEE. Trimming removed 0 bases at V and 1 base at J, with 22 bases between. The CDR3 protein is CASSLGAKGTEAFNYGYTF. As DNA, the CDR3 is TGTGCCAGCAGCTTGGGGGCTAAAGGGACGGAAGCTTTTAACTATGGCTACACCTTC.

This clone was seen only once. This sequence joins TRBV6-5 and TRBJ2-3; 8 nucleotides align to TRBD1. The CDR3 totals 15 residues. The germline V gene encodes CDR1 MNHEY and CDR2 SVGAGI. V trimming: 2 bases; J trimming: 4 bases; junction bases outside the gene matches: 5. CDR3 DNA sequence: TGTGCCAGCAGTTACCGACCGGGACAGGCAGATACGCAGTATTTT. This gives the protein CASSYRPGQADTQYF.

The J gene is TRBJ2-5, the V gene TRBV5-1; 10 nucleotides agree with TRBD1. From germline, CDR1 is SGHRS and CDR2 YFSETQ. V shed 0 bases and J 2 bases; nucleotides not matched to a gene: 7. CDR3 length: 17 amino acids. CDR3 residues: CASSLGDRGGIQETQYF. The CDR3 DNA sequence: TGCGCCAGCAGCTTGGGGGACAGGGGAGGAATACAAGAGACCCAGTACTTC.

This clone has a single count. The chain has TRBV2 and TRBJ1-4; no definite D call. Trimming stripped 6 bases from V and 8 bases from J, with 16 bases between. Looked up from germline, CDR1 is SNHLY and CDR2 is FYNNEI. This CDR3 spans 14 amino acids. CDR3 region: CASSIHLSREKLFF. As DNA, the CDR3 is TGTGCCAGCAGCATACATCTTAGTCGGGAAAAACTGTTTTTT.

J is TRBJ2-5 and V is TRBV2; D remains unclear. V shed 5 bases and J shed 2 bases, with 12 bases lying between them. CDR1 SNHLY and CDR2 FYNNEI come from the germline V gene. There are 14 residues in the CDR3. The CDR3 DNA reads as TGTGCCAGCAGTCGCGACAAGGCACAAGAGACCCAGTACTTC. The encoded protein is CASSRDKAQETQYF.

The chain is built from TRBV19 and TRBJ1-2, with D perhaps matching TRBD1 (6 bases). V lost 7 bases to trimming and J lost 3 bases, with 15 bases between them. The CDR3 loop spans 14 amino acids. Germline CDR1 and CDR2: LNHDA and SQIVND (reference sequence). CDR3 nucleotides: TGTGCCAGTACCGAGACAGGATTCTACTATGGCTACACCTTC. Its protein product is CASTETGFYYGYTF.

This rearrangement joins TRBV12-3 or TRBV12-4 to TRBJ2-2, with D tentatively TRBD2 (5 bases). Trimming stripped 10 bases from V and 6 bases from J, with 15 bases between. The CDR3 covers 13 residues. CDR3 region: CATTRAGSGELFF. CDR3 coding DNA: TGTGCCACCACTCGGGCGGGCTCCGGGGAGCTGTTTTTT.

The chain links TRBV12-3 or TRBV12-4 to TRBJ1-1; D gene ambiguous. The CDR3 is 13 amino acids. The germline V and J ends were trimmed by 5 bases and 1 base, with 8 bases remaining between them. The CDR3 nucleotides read TGTGCCAGCAGTGCTCGGGCGAACACTGAAGCTTTCTTT. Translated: CASSARANTEAFF.

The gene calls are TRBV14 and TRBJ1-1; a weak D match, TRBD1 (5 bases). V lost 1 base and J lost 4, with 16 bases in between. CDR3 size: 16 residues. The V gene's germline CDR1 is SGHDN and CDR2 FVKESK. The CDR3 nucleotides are TGTGCCAGCAGCCAAGTGGGACCCGTAGCGGGCACTGAAGCTTTCTTT. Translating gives CASSQVGPVAGTEAFF.

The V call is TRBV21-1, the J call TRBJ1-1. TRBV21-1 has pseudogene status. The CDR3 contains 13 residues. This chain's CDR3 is CASSKVEATEAFF. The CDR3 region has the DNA TGTGCCAGCAGCAAAGTTGAGGCCACTGAAGCTTTCTTT.

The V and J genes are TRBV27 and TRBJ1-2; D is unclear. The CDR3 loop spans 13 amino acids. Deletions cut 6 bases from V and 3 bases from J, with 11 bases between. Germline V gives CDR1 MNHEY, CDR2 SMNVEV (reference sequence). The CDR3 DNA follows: TGTGCCAGCAGCCCGGCAGTGGACTATGGCTACACCTTC. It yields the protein CASSPAVDYGYTF.

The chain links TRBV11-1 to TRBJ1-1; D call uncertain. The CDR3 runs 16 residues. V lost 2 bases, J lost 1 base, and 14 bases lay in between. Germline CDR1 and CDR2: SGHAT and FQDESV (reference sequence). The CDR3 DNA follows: TGTGCCAGCAGCTTAAAAATGAGAGATGGGAACACTGAAGCTTTCTTT. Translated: CASSLKMRDGNTEAFF.

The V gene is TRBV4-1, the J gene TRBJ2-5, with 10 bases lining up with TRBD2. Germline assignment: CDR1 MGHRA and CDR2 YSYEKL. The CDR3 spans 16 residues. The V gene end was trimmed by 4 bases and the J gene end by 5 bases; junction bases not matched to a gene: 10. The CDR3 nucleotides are TGCGCCAGCAGCCGGGGAGCGGGGGGGATTAGGGAGACCCAGTACTTC. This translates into CASSRGAGGIRETQYF.

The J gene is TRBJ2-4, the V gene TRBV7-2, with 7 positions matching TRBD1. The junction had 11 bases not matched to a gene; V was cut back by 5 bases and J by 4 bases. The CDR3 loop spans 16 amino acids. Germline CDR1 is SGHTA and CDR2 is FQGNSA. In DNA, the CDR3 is TGTGCCAGCAGCCTGCCAGGACGGGACAGAAAAAACATTCAGTACTTC. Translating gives CASSLPGRDRKNIQYF.